Listed below are T cell receptor beta chains from one sample, sequenced in a study of blood T cell repertoires in COVID-19. The protocol was immunoSEQ multiplex PCR, while the TCRdb copy is restricted to in-frame clones and leaves out a portion. The sample lists approximately 50,000 clones, about nine tenths seen once, with roughly 6.4% in the top ten. The specimen sequenced was peripheral blood. These receptors originate from a man aged 35 to 55 with acute or convalescent COVID-19. Each CDR3 is given with its conserved first and last residue. Each record gives: D gene, clone size, V gene, J gene, CDR3 DNA, CDR3 protein. D genes are given only for firm matches. Where a row states a size, it is once, few, many or the class of an expanded clone; other rows omit it.

D gene: .; clone size: .; V gene: TRBV6-1; J gene: TRBJ2-7; CDR3 DNA: TGTGCCAGCAGTGAAGAGCCAGGGCTCCACGAGCAGTACTTC; CDR3 protein: CASSEEPGLHEQYF
D gene: .; clone size: few; V gene: TRBV24-1; J gene: TRBJ2-5; CDR3 DNA: TGTGCCACCAGTTATGTGGGAGGAGGGACCCAGTACTTC; CDR3 protein: CATSYVGGGTQYF
D gene: .; clone size: .; V gene: TRBV5-4; J gene: TRBJ1-1; CDR3 DNA: TGTGCCAGCAGCTTGGGACAGGTGAACACTGAAGCTTTCTTT; CDR3 protein: CASSLGQVNTEAFF
D gene: TRBD1; clone size: .; V gene: TRBV6-6; J gene: TRBJ1-5; CDR3 DNA: TGTGCCAGCAGGATGGACAGGTTCGAAAGCAATCAGCCCCAGCATTTT; CDR3 protein: CASRMDRFESNQPQHF
D gene: .; clone size: once; V gene: TRBV30; J gene: TRBJ1-2; CDR3 DNA: TGTGCCTGGACGTCGTTTAGGTCCAGCGGCTATGGCTACACCTTC; CDR3 protein: CAWTSFRSSGYGYTF
D gene: TRBD1; clone size: .; V gene: TRBV14; J gene: TRBJ1-1; CDR3 DNA: TGTGCCAGCAGCCAAGAACAGGGGCAGAGCACTGAAGCTTTCTTT; CDR3 protein: CASSQEQGQSTEAFF
D gene: .; clone size: few; V gene: TRBV5-1; J gene: TRBJ2-2; CDR3 DNA: TGCGCCAGCAGGAAAGAAACAGGGAGGGCCGGGGAGCTGTTTTTT; CDR3 protein: CASRKETGRAGELFF
D gene: TRBD1; clone size: once; V gene: TRBV2; J gene: TRBJ1-4; CDR3 DNA: TGTGCCAGCAGGTTGACAGGGGCTACAACTAATGAAAAACTGTTTTTT; CDR3 protein: CASRLTGATTNEKLFF
D gene: .; clone size: .; V gene: TRBV19; J gene: TRBJ2-1; CDR3 DNA: TGTGCCAGTAGTCCCGACGGGGGAGCCTACAATGAGCAGTTCTTC; CDR3 protein: CASSPDGGAYNEQFF
D gene: TRBD1; clone size: .; V gene: TRBV19; J gene: TRBJ1-5; CDR3 DNA: TGTGCCAGTAGTATGATCGGGGGACAGAGCAATCAGCCCCAGCATTTT; CDR3 protein: CASSMIGGQSNQPQHF
D gene: .; clone size: .; V gene: TRBV28; J gene: TRBJ1-2; CDR3 DNA: TGTGCCGGAGGACAGAACTATGGCTACACCTTC; CDR3 protein: CAGGQNYGYTF
D gene: .; clone size: .; V gene: TRBV25-1; J gene: TRBJ1-5; CDR3 DNA: TGTGCCAGCAGCGAACAGCGTAGCAATCAGCCCCAGCATTTT; CDR3 protein: CASSEQRSNQPQHF
D gene: .; clone size: .; V gene: TRBV5-4; J gene: TRBJ2-3; CDR3 DNA: TGTGCCAGCAGCTTGGAGGCAGGGAACACAGATACGCAGTATTTT; CDR3 protein: CASSLEAGNTDTQYF
D gene: TRBD2; clone size: .; V gene: TRBV15; J gene: TRBJ2-1; CDR3 DNA: TGTGCCACCAGCAGAGCTAGGACTAGCAATGAGCAGTTCTTC; CDR3 protein: CATSRARTSNEQFF
D gene: .; clone size: .; V gene: TRBV18; J gene: TRBJ1-5; CDR3 DNA: TGTGCCAGCTCACCACGAACGGGGGGGGTCGGTCAGCCCCAGCATTTT; CDR3 protein: CASSPRTGGVGQPQHF
D gene: .; clone size: .; V gene: TRBV27; J gene: TRBJ1-6; CDR3 DNA: TGTGCCAGCAGCCCCAGGAATTCACCCCTCCACTTT; CDR3 protein: CASSPRNSPLHF